The clone carrying this T cell receptor (beta chain) was counted ten times or more. Its antigen is undetermined. Compared with germline, one end of the junction differs, possibly owing to a read error. Healthy Caucasian individuals made up all the donors. This record belongs to a study of identical twins. Regarding the study as a whole: Less excess twin sharing appeared in beta out-of-frame sequences. In cord blood, abundant beta clonotypes had fewer insertions; memory showed no trend.

Template switching, a step in the protocol, added a universal primer site, and cDNA carried unique molecular identifiers. TCRdb processed the 5' RACE reads anew with MiXCR; each CDR3 protein has one entry. Of roughly 570,000 distinct CDR3 sequences in the sample, nearly 10% were seen once. The CDR3 covers 14 residues. Germline CDR1 and CDR2: SGHRS and YFSETQ. The data also belong to a second study, concerning yellow fever vaccine responses in identical twins.

The rearrangement uses TRBV5-1 and TRBJ2-7; 11 bases are a match to TRBD2. The specimen was PBMCs. The clonotype comes from a woman between 18 and 30 years old in good health. This CDR3 reads CASSLAGGSYEQYF. The CDR3 nucleotides read TGTGCCAGCAGTTTAGCGGGAGGGTCCTACGAGCAGTACTTC. The entire variable domain, with the rest obtained from reference TRBV5-1 and TRBJ2-7, is as follows: KAGVTQTPRYLIKTRGQQVTLSCSPISGHRSVSWYQQTPGQGLQFLFEYFSETQRNKGNFPGRFSGRQFSNSRSEMNVSTLELGDSALYLCASSLAGGSYEQYFGPGTRLTVT.